Listed below are T cell receptor beta chains from one sample, sequenced in a study of a mutant IDH1 vaccine in newly diagnosed glioma. The protocol was immunoSEQ multiplex PCR, while the TCRdb copy is restricted to in-frame clones and leaves out a portion. The sample includes fewer than 45,000 clones, approximately 76% seen only once; the top ten take 5.3%. Their specific antigens are unknown. The sample here was PBMCs, taken from a glioma patient whose treatment included an IDH1 peptide vaccine. These receptors were collected from a man aged 50-59 years with glioma. Both conserved end residues are part of each CDR3. Each record gives: CDR3 DNA, CDR3 protein, clone size, D gene, J gene, V gene. D genes are given only for firm matches. Some rows have no size entry. The others give once, few or many, or a class for an expanded clone.

TGCAGCGTCATTCCTCAGGGGGCAGGCGTCTACGAGCAGTACTTC,CSVIPQGAGVYEQYF,few,TRBD1,TRBJ2-7,TRBV29-1
TGTGCCAGCAGCTTAGCACAGTCTCCTCTCTACGAGCAGTACTTC,CASSLAQSPLYEQYF,-,-,TRBJ2-7,TRBV7-8
TGTGCCAGCAGTGACCCTACGACCTCTAGCACAGATACGCAGTATTTT,CASSDPTTSSTDTQYF,-,-,TRBJ2-3,TRBV25-1
TGTGCCAGCAGCTTAGCTAGGAGCTCCTACAATGAGCAGTTCTTC,CASSLARSSYNEQFF,medium-sized,-,TRBJ2-1,TRBV11-3
TGCGCCAGCAGCTTGGGGGGGTCTGGACAGAACACTGAAGCTTTCTTT,CASSLGGSGQNTEAFF,-,-,TRBJ1-1,TRBV5-1
TGTGCCAGCGTTACGAACATAGGGGCTTTCTTT,CASVTNIGAFF,-,-,TRBJ1-1,TRBV25-1
TGCGCCAGCAGCTTGGGACTAGCGGGGGGGACCACCGGGGAGCTGTTTTTT,CASSLGLAGGTTGELFF,-,TRBD2,TRBJ2-2,TRBV5-1
TGTGCCAGCAGTGACTTAAGACAGGTGTATAGCAATCAGCCCCAGCATTTT,CASSDLRQVYSNQPQHF,-,-,TRBJ1-5,TRBV6-4
TGTGCCAGCAGTCCTAGGGGGCTTGGAAACACCATATATTTT,CASSPRGLGNTIYF,-,TRBD1,TRBJ1-3,TRBV6-6
TGCGCCAGCAGCCAAATAGGAAACACTGAAGCTTTCTTT,CASSQIGNTEAFF,-,-,TRBJ1-1,TRBV4-1
TGTGCCAGCAGCCCACTTAGAAGGACTAGCGGGGACAATGAGCAGTTCTTC,CASSPLRRTSGDNEQFF,once,TRBD2,TRBJ2-1,TRBV11-3
TGTGCCAGCAGCAACACCGGGGAGCTGTTTTTT,CASSNTGELFF,-,-,TRBJ2-2,TRBV7-9
TGTGCCAGCAGCTTAGGGAGCGGGTTTGGGAGCTACACCTTC,CASSLGSGFGSYTF,-,-,TRBJ1-2,TRBV7-2
TGTGCCTGGAGTGTATCGGGGGCGCCGAATACGCAGTATTTT,CAWSVSGAPNTQYF,-,-,TRBJ2-3,TRBV30
TGTGCCAGCAGCTTGGAGTCAGGGCTCGGGTACGAGCAGTACTTC,CASSLESGLGYEQYF,-,-,TRBJ2-7,TRBV5-8
TGTGCCAGTAAACCTTCAGGACAGGGGAGAGGCGAGCAGTACTTC,CASKPSGQGRGEQYF,-,TRBD1,TRBJ2-7,TRBV19
TGTGCCTGGAGTGTAGGGGGGAATCAGCCCCAGCATTTT,CAWSVGGNQPQHF,-,-,TRBJ1-5,TRBV30
TGTGCCAGCTCGCAGGTCCAAGAGACCCAGTACTTC,CASSQVQETQYF,once,-,TRBJ2-5,TRBV18
TGTGCCAGCAGCCAAGGCGGGGAGGATCAGCCCCAGCATTTT,CASSQGGEDQPQHF,-,-,TRBJ1-5,TRBV4-2
TGTGCCAGCAGCCCAGACAGGGTGAATCAGCCCCAGCATTTT,CASSPDRVNQPQHF,few,TRBD1,TRBJ1-5,TRBV7-8
TGTGCCAGCAGCCAAGATCACAGGAAAGCTTTCTTT,CASSQDHRKAFF,-,-,TRBJ1-1,TRBV14
TGTGCCAGTAGTTCCATTCGCGGGGGGACTACCTACGAGCAGTACTTC,CASSSIRGGTTYEQYF,-,TRBD2,TRBJ2-7,TRBV19
TGTGCCAGCAGTTTAACGGCACCATATAATGAGCAGTTCTTC,CASSLTAPYNEQFF,-,-,TRBJ2-1,TRBV27
TGTGCCAGCAGCCCCACGACAAAGGCAGTGTACGAGCAGTACTTC,CASSPTTKAVYEQYF,-,-,TRBJ2-7,TRBV9
TGTGCCAGCAGAGCCGGGTCCTCGAGCCTAACCGGGGAGCTGTTTTTT,CASRAGSSSLTGELFF,once,-,TRBJ2-2,TRBV9
TGTGCCAGCAGCTCCGGGGGGGTCGCCGGGGAGCTGTTTTTT,CASSSGGVAGELFF,-,TRBD2,TRBJ2-2,TRBV11-2
TGTGCCTGGAGTACCGGGACAGCCTATGGCTACACCTTC,CAWSTGTAYGYTF,once,TRBD1,TRBJ1-2,TRBV30
TGTGCCAGCAGCCCAGGGGGCACTGAAGCTTTCTTT,CASSPGGTEAFF,-,TRBD1,TRBJ1-1,TRBV7-6
TGTGCCTGGACTTTTGACAGGCTCTCCTATGGCTACACCTTC,CAWTFDRLSYGYTF,-,-,TRBJ1-2,TRBV30
TGTGCCAGCAGCTTAAAGGAAAAAAATGAAAAACTGTTTTTT,CASSLKEKNEKLFF,-,-,TRBJ1-4,TRBV5-6
TGTGCCAGCAGCCCCCCCCCGACAGGGTACGGTGGCTACACCTTC,CASSPPPTGYGGYTF,-,TRBD1,TRBJ1-2,TRBV4-2
TGCGCCAGCAGCTCCGGGGACAGGGGAGACGAGCAGTACTTC,CASSSGDRGDEQYF,once,TRBD1,TRBJ2-7,TRBV5-1
TGTGCCAGCAGCTTAACTAGCGGGGGGAAGCAGTTCTTC,CASSLTSGGKQFF,once,TRBD2,TRBJ2-1,TRBV7-8
TGTGCCAGCAGCGACGGGACAGGGGGCGCAAAACTGTTTTTT,CASSDGTGGAKLFF,-,TRBD1,TRBJ1-4,TRBV9
TGTGCCAGCAGCGTAGCGTGGTGGGACAGGGGCACGGATGGCTACACCTTC,CASSVAWWDRGTDGYTF,-,TRBD1,TRBJ1-2,TRBV9
TGCGCCAGCAGCCAAGATCCGGTGACCGACAGCTCCTACAATGAGCAGTTCTTC,CASSQDPVTDSSYNEQFF,-,-,TRBJ2-1,TRBV4-3
TGCGCCAGCAGCTTGGATGGCCCGGACGGTATAAATTCACCCCTCCACTTT,CASSLDGPDGINSPLHF,once,-,TRBJ1-6,TRBV5-1
TGTGCTAGTGGTTTGGGGGGTACATCACTAGCGCCTGAGCAGTTCTTC,CASGLGGTSLAPEQFF,few,TRBD2,TRBJ2-1,TRBV12-5
TGCGCCAGCAGCTTGCAGTCAGACACTGAAGCTTTCTTT,CASSLQSDTEAFF,few,-,TRBJ1-1,TRBV5-1
TGTGCCAGCAGCGCCGGGGGTGACAATCAGCCCCAGCATTTT,CASSAGGDNQPQHF,-,-,TRBJ1-5,TRBV7-9
TGTGCCAGCAGTAGGGGAGCGGGTAATGAAAAACTGTTTTTT,CASSRGAGNEKLFF,few,-,TRBJ1-4,TRBV7-8
TGCGCCAGCAGTGGCGGGGGGGCCACCGGGGAGCTGTTTTTT,CASSGGGATGELFF,-,TRBD2,TRBJ2-2,TRBV10-1
TGTGCCAGCAGCGTAGGGACAGAGCCAGCTTTCTTT,CASSVGTEPAFF,-,-,TRBJ1-1,TRBV9
TGTGCCAGTAGTACCCGGACTAGTAGTCAGTCCACAGATACGCAGTATTTT,CASSTRTSSQSTDTQYF,-,TRBD2,TRBJ2-3,TRBV19